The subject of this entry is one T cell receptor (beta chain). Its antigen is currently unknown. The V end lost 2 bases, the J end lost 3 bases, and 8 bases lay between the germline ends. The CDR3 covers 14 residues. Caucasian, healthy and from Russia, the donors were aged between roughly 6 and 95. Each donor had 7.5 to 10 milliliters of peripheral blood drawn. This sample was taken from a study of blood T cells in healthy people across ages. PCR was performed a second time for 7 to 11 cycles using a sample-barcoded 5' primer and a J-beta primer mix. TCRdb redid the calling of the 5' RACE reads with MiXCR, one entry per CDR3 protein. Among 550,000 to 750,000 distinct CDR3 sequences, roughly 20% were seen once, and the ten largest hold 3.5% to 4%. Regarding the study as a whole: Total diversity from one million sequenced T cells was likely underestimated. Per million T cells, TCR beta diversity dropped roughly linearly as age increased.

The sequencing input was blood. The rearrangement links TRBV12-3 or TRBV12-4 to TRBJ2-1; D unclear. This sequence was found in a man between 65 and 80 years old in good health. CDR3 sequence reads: CASSLRSYYNEQFF. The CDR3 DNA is TGTGCCAGCAGTTTACGGTCCTACTACAATGAGCAGTTCTTC.